This T cell receptor beta chain appears in the sequencing data of a study of chemoradiotherapy in HPV16-positive cancers. This table comes from immunoSEQ multiplex PCR, and its TCRdb copy is limited to in-frame clones, with some not included. This table has a few thousand clones, around 81% appearing once. This sample comprised tumor tissue, obtained from a patient who underwent chemoradiotherapy. The TCR originated in a human donor with HPV-associated anogenital cancer.

CDR3 nucleotides: TGCGCCAGCAGCTTGGAAGGGACAGCCTATGGCTACACCTTC. Its translation is CASSLEGTAYGYTF. V usage is TRBV5-1 and J usage is TRBJ1-2; 7 bases agree with TRBD1. From germline, CDR1 is SGHRS and CDR2 YFSETQ. Trimming cost V 0 bases and J 4 bases; bases outside gene matches: 3. The CDR3 is 14 amino acids.